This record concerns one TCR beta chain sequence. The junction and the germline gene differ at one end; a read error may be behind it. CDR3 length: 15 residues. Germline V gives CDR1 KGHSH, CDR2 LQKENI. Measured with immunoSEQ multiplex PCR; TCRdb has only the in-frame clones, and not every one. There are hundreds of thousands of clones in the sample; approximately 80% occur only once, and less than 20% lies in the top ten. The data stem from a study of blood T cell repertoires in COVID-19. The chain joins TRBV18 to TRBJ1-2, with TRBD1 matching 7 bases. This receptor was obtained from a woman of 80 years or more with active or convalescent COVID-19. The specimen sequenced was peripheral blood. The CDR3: CASSPPSRQGYGYTF. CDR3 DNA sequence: TGTGCCAGCTCCCCACCTTCCCGACAGGGCTATGGCTACACCTTC.